The 14 T cell receptor beta chains given below trace back to one sample, sequenced in a study of blood T cell repertoires in COVID-19. The data were produced by immunoSEQ multiplex PCR, yet TCRdb's version contains in-frame clones alone and is incomplete. Among fewer than 250,000 clones listed, approximately 82% were seen once. The sequenced material came from peripheral blood. All receptors derive from a man between 50 and 59 years old with active or convalescent COVID-19.

The CDR3 nucleotides read TGTGCCAGCAGTGGACAGGGGGCGAGCAATGAGCAGTTCTTC. Its translation: CASSGQGASNEQFF. J is TRBJ2-1 and V is TRBV2, with 10 bases fitting TRBD1. J gave up 6 bases and V 4 bases, and 3 bases lay outside the gene matches. Per the germline V gene, CDR1 is SNHLY and CDR2 is FYNNEI. This CDR3 is 14 amino acids long. The full variable domain, with the rest looked up from reference TRBV2 and TRBJ2-1, is EPEVTQTPSHQVTQMGQEVILRCVPISNHLYFYWYRQILGQKVEFLVSFYNNEISEKSEIFDDQFSVERPDGSNFTLKIRSTKLEDSAMYFCASSGQGASNEQFFGPGTRLTVL.

Regarding this clone: This sample includes further DNA sequences coding for the same CDR3. J is TRBJ1-1 and V is TRBV27; D is unclear. Per germline, CDR1 MNHEY and CDR2 SMNVEV (reference sequence). CDR3 size: 14 residues. Trimming removed 3 bases from V and 1 base from J, with 9 bases in between. The CDR3 loop is CASSFAGGNTEAFF. Written as DNA, the CDR3 is TGTGCCAGCAGTTTCGCGGGTGGGAACACTGAAGCTTTCTTT.

The V call is TRBV11-3, the J call TRBJ2-2; 8 nucleotides match TRBD1. CDR3 length: 14 residues. Trimming at V came to 4 bases and at J to 7 bases, leaving 5 bases not matched to a gene. Germline CDR1 and CDR2: SGHNT and YENEEA. CDR3 loop: CASSSQGAIGELFF. Written as DNA, the CDR3 is TGTGCCAGCAGCTCGCAGGGGGCTATCGGGGAGCTGTTTTTT.

CDR3 nucleotide sequence: TGTGCCAGCAGCTTACCAGGGGCCCTGGACATTCAGTACTTC. Its translation: CASSLPGALDIQYF. The rearrangement links TRBV7-8 to TRBJ2-4; the D gene is possibly TRBD1 (6 bases). CDR1 and CDR2 (germline): SGHVS, FQNEAQ. The CDR3 extends over 14 amino acids. Trimming left V 2 bases short and J 8 bases short, with 13 bases between.

The rearrangement uses TRBV7-2 and TRBJ2-2, with D possibly being TRBD1 (5 bases). V lost 0 bases to trimming and J lost 3 bases, with 5 bases between them. The CDR3 loop spans 14 amino acids. CDR1 is SGHTA, CDR2 FQGNSA, per germline. The CDR3 nucleotides read TGTGCCAGCAGCTTAGCCAGGGACACCGGGGAGCTGTTTTTT. Translated, it gives CASSLARDTGELFF.

This clone appeared once. This CDR3 reads CASSPGQYGYTF. In DNA, the CDR3 is TGTGCCAGCAGCCCAGGGCAGTATGGCTACACCTTC. The rearrangement uses TRBV6-5 and TRBJ1-2; tentatively, D is TRBD1 (5 bases). Looked up from germline, CDR1 is MNHEY and CDR2 is SVGAGI. This CDR3 has 12 amino acids. Trimming shortened V by 6 bases and J by 5 bases, and 10 bases separated the two germline ends.

This clone was recorded once. The chain uses TRBV25-1 and TRBJ2-4; D perhaps matches TRBD2 (5 bases). The CDR3 extends over 15 amino acids. The V end was cut by 2 bases, the J end by 1 base, with 9 bases between. Germline V CDR1 and CDR2: MGHDK, SYGVNS. CDR3 nucleotide sequence: TGTGCCAGCAGTGAACCGGGGTCTGCCAAAAACATTCAGTACTTC. This sequence encodes CASSEPGSAKNIQYF. Combining the CDR3 with reference TRBV25-1 and TRBJ2-4 gives the whole variable domain EADIYQTPRYLVIGTGKKITLECSQTMGHDKMYWYQQDPGMELHLIHYSYGVNSTEKGDLSSESTVSRIRTEHFPLTLESARPSHTSQYLCASSEPGSAKNIQYFGAGTRLSVL.

The chain links TRBV6-6 to TRBJ2-1, with 8 nucleotides matching TRBD1. CDR1 is MNHNY, CDR2 SVGAGI, per germline (reference sequence). The CDR3 covers 12 residues. V shed 5 bases, J shed 8 bases, and the junction held 2 bases outside the gene matches. The chain's CDR3 is CASSAQGDEQFF. CDR3 nucleotide sequence: TGTGCCAGCAGTGCACAGGGGGATGAGCAGTTCTTC.

The rearrangement joins TRBV21-1 to TRBJ2-7; the table's D call of TRBD1 was not tested on the DNA. TRBV21-1 represents a pseudogene. CDR3 length: 15 residues. The CDR3 loop is CASSKRNRPSYEQYF. In DNA form, the CDR3 reads TGTGCCAGCAGCAAAAGGAACAGGCCCTCCTACGAGCAGTACTTC.

The chain combines TRBV5-4 with TRBJ1-4; 11 bases match TRBD1. V lost 4 bases and J lost 5; bases outside the gene matches: 4. CDR1 SGHNT and CDR2 YYREEE come from the germline V gene (reference sequence). The CDR3 sequence is 15 residues long. This chain's CDR3 is CASSRRDRGNEKLFF. The CDR3 bases are TGTGCCAGCAGCCGTCGGGACAGGGGGAATGAAAAACTGTTTTTT.

The V and J genes are TRBV28 and TRBJ2-5; 15 nucleotides match TRBD2. V lost 6 bases, J lost 4 bases, and 6 bases stayed unmatched. The CDR3 contains 16 residues. Germline lookup yields CDR1 MDHEN and CDR2 SYDVKM. The CDR3 here is CASRVPGLAGGETQYF. CDR3 DNA sequence: TGTGCCAGCAGGGTCCCGGGACTAGCGGGAGGAGAGACCCAGTACTTC.

This clone was observed a single time. The gene calls are TRBV27 and TRBJ2-7; tentative D call: TRBD2 (5 bases). The V gene's germline CDR1 is MNHEY and CDR2 SMNVEV (reference sequence). Trimming pared 4 bases from V and 2 bases from J, leaving 18 bases between. The CDR3 totals 16 residues. As DNA, the CDR3 is TGTGCCAGCAGTTGGGTGGGTTTCAGCGGTCCCTACGAGCAGTACTTC. It specifies CASSWVGFSGPYEQYF.

A single count supports this clone. The chain carries TRBV7-2 and TRBJ1-1; possible D gene TRBD1, 5 bases. This CDR3 has 13 amino acids. Trimming stripped 5 bases from V and 4 bases from J, with 11 bases between. Germline values: CDR1 SGHTA, CDR2 FQGNSA. CDR3 nucleotides: TGTGCCAGCAGCGCAGGGAGGGGCACTGAAGCTTTCTTT. It encodes CASSAGRGTEAFF.

V usage is TRBV4-3 and J usage is TRBJ2-7; TRBD2 might be the D (6 bases). This CDR3 has 13 residues. Per the germline V gene, CDR1 is LGHNA and CDR2 is YSLEER. V lost 5 bases and J 4 bases, leaving 12 bases between the germline ends. The CDR3 here is CASSERANYEQYF. CDR3 nucleotides: TGCGCCAGCAGCGAGCGGGCAAATTACGAGCAGTACTTC.